This T cell receptor (beta chain) originates from a study of T cells expressing NK-cell markers. Comment on this clonotype: The antigen is unknown.

It was by 5'RACE template switching with UMIs that TCR beta cDNA was made. Using the 5' RACE reads, TCRdb records one entry per CDR3 protein without DNA. Its listing shows roughly 150,000 distinct CDR3 sequences. The study's findings and limits: In roughly six donors, dominant NKG2C+ clonotypes were roughly 1.0-7.0% of CD8+ T cells. In a handful of donors, dominant clonotypes made up about 28.3-65% of CD3+CD56-NKG2C+ cells.

Germline CDR1 and CDR2: DFQATT and SNEGSKA (reference sequence). The CDR3 contains 12 residues. The sequenced sample consisted of blood T cells: a sorted CD56 or NKG2C T cell subset, CD4+ or CD8+ T cells, or bulk PBMC T cells (not recorded which). The clonotype originates from a woman aged 18 to 69 in good health. This chain uses TRBV20-1 with TRBJ1-2. Here the CDR3 reads CSARDGGYGYTF.